This record looks at one T cell receptor beta chain sequence and its context. Its antigen remains unknown. The sample belongs to a study of T cells in Graves' hyperthyroidism and ophthalmopathy. As for the study in general: Peripheral blood was drawn at first diagnosis, prior to all treatment.

Germline lookup yields CDR1 MNHNS and CDR2 SASEGT. V was clipped by 2 bases and J by 1 base, with 9 bases between them. This CDR3 has 14 amino acids. Ophthalmopathy patients all had a Clinical Activity Score of at least 3, a NOSPECS grade of at least 4 and disease under 3 months old. The PBMCs had their origin in 10 ml of fresh peripheral blood. From RNA transcripts, TCR beta CDR3 regions were amplified. Carried out on the TCR CDR3, a first-round RT-PCR used the HTBI primer set. Each CDR3 protein gets one entry after TCRdb re-called the multiplex PCR reads with MiXCR. This sample has some 650,000 distinct CDR3 sequences, with approximately 15% found just once. Study-wide points: Classification by a 13 V-J model distinguished ophthalmopathy from stable hyperthyroidism.

This TCR was sampled from a middle-aged woman with Graves' ophthalmopathy. This chain connects TRBV6-1 to TRBJ2-7; tentatively, D is TRBD1 (5 bases). The sequencing input was blood. Written as DNA, the CDR3 is TGTGCCAGCAGTGAAATGACAGCATCCTACGAGCAGTACTTC. It translates to CASSEMTASYEQYF.